This T cell receptor beta chain was recovered during a study of control samples from healthy donors and cancer patients. The length of the CDR3 is 16 residues. Germline V lookup: CDR1 SGDLS, CDR2 YYNGEE. Trimming at V came to 0 bases and at J to 8 bases, leaving 5 bases not matched to a gene. Clones were read by immunoSEQ multiplex PCR, and TCRdb kept only the in-frame ones, dropping some. This sample has 100,000 to 120,000 clones, with 88% found just once. The chain recombines TRBV9 with TRBJ2-1; TRBD2 agrees at 13 bases. This TCR was recovered from a woman in her sixties with lung cancer. The specimen sequenced was PBMCs. CDR3 residues: CASSVGGTSGAHEQFF. The CDR3 nucleotides are TGTGCCAGCAGCGTAGGAGGGACTAGCGGGGCCCATGAGCAGTTCTTC.